A selection of T cell receptor beta chains follows, all from one sample in a study of control samples from healthy donors and cancer patients. Libraries were prepared by immunoSEQ multiplex PCR; TCRdb keeps only in-frame clonotypes and omits some of them. Seen here are 35,000 to 55,000 clones, under 95% observed once, and the top ten hold 22%. The sequencing sample was made of PBMCs. Receptors originate from a woman aged 35 to 49 with head and neck cancer. Each CDR3 is given with its conserved first and last residue. A D gene is named only where the DNA matches it firmly.

j_call: TRBJ1-4; d_call: NA; v_call: TRBV30; cdr3_aa: CAWNKQEGEKLFF; cdr3_nt: TGTGCCTGGAATAAACAGGAGGGTGAAAAACTGTTTTTT
j_call: TRBJ2-1; d_call: NA; v_call: TRBV27; cdr3_aa: CASSLGRVPANEQFF; cdr3_nt: TGTGCCAGCAGTTTGGGGCGGGTGCCCGCAAATGAGCAGTTCTTC
j_call: TRBJ1-4; d_call: NA; v_call: TRBV5-1; cdr3_aa: CASSLESGVREKLFF; cdr3_nt: TGCGCCAGCAGCTTGGAGTCAGGGGTGCGGGAAAAACTGTTTTTT
j_call: TRBJ2-1; d_call: TRBD2; v_call: TRBV7-2; cdr3_aa: CASSPLAGDLNEQFF; cdr3_nt: TGTGCCAGCAGCCCCCTAGCGGGGGACCTCAATGAGCAGTTCTTC
j_call: TRBJ2-7; d_call: NA; v_call: TRBV7-2; cdr3_aa: CASSLVGYEQYF; cdr3_nt: TGTGCCAGCAGCTTAGTTGGCTACGAGCAGTACTTC
j_call: TRBJ2-3; d_call: NA; v_call: TRBV6-1; cdr3_aa: CASSEGGADTDTQYF; cdr3_nt: TGTGCCAGCAGTGAAGGAGGGGCCGACACAGATACGCAGTATTTT
j_call: TRBJ2-5; d_call: TRBD2; v_call: TRBV5-8; cdr3_aa: CASSFSSGAATQYF; cdr3_nt: TGTGCCAGCAGCTTTAGTAGCGGGGCAGCGACCCAGTACTTC
j_call: TRBJ2-3; d_call: NA; v_call: TRBV6-2/TRBV6-3; cdr3_aa: CASSPSLGTTSTDTQYF; cdr3_nt: TGTGCCAGCAGCCCATCTCTCGGGACAACTAGCACAGATACGCAGTATTTT
j_call: TRBJ1-2; d_call: TRBD1; v_call: TRBV27; cdr3_aa: CASSSITPTGSNYGYTF; cdr3_nt: TGTGCCAGCAGTTCGATAACCCCGACAGGGTCGAACTATGGCTACACCTTC
j_call: TRBJ1-1; d_call: NA; v_call: TRBV30; cdr3_aa: CAWSTPGRNTEAFF; cdr3_nt: TGTGCCTGGAGTACCCCGGGCAGGAACACTGAAGCTTTCTTT
j_call: TRBJ2-5; d_call: TRBD2; v_call: TRBV4-1; cdr3_aa: CASSTGTSGEFVETQYF; cdr3_nt: TGCGCCAGCAGCACCGGGACTAGCGGGGAGTTTGTAGAGACCCAGTACTTC
j_call: TRBJ2-1; d_call: NA; v_call: TRBV14; cdr3_aa: CASSHGADEQFF; cdr3_nt: TGTGCCAGCAGCCATGGTGCGGATGAGCAGTTCTTC
j_call: TRBJ1-5; d_call: TRBD1; v_call: TRBV4-1; cdr3_aa: CASSPFLDRKNQPQHF; cdr3_nt: TGCGCCAGCAGCCCCTTTCTGGACAGGAAAAATCAGCCCCAGCATTTT
j_call: TRBJ2-5; d_call: NA; v_call: TRBV10-3; cdr3_aa: CAISEGRYGETQYF; cdr3_nt: TGTGCCATCAGTGAGGGGCGGTACGGTGAGACCCAGTACTTC
j_call: TRBJ2-3; d_call: NA; v_call: TRBV9; cdr3_aa: CASSPPLAGAVTSTDTQYF; cdr3_nt: TGTGCCAGCAGCCCCCCCCTCGCGGGGGCGGTTACTAGCACAGATACGCAGTATTTT
j_call: TRBJ1-2; d_call: NA; v_call: TRBV29-1; cdr3_aa: CSVGRWDYTF; cdr3_nt: TGCAGCGTTGGACGCTGGGACTACACCTTC
j_call: TRBJ2-5; d_call: NA; v_call: TRBV5-4; cdr3_aa: CASGRAGASQETQYF; cdr3_nt: TGTGCCAGCGGCCGTGCGGGCGCCTCGCAAGAGACCCAGTACTTC
j_call: TRBJ2-7; d_call: NA; v_call: TRBV18; cdr3_aa: CASSPSTGKNEQYF; cdr3_nt: TGTGCCAGCTCACCAAGCACAGGGAAAAACGAGCAGTACTTC
j_call: TRBJ1-2; d_call: NA; v_call: TRBV5-4; cdr3_aa: CASSSPGGEGYTF; cdr3_nt: TGTGCCAGCAGCTCCCCGGGCGGGGAGGGCTACACCTTC
j_call: TRBJ2-7; d_call: NA; v_call: TRBV12-3/TRBV12-4; cdr3_aa: CASTPSIGYEQYF; cdr3_nt: TGTGCCAGCACCCCTTCTATAGGGTACGAGCAGTACTTC
j_call: TRBJ2-1; d_call: NA; v_call: TRBV14; cdr3_aa: CASSPFQNEQFF; cdr3_nt: TGTGCCAGCAGCCCATTTCAAAATGAGCAGTTCTTC
j_call: TRBJ1-1; d_call: NA; v_call: TRBV7-3; cdr3_aa: CASSLREGVNTEAFF; cdr3_nt: TGTGCCAGCAGCCTAAGGGAGGGCGTGAACACTGAAGCTTTCTTT
j_call: TRBJ1-1; d_call: NA; v_call: TRBV7-2; cdr3_aa: CASSLSGRGTEAFF; cdr3_nt: TGTGCCAGCAGCTTGTCGGGGCGCGGCACTGAAGCTTTCTTT
j_call: TRBJ2-2; d_call: NA; v_call: TRBV5-1; cdr3_aa: CASSLLTMQNTGELFF; cdr3_nt: TGCGCCAGCAGCTTGTTGACCATGCAGAACACCGGGGAGCTGTTTTTT
j_call: TRBJ1-1; d_call: TRBD1; v_call: TRBV28; cdr3_aa: CASRTGGGTEAFF; cdr3_nt: TGTGCCAGCAGGACAGGGGGAGGGACTGAAGCTTTCTTT